This TCR beta chain was identified during a study of blood T cells in healthy people across ages. General observations from the study: Long-lived donors had more naive CD4+ cells and higher diversity than aged donors.

In this sample, this clonotype turned up many times. Its antigen is unidentified. The authors ran a second PCR of roughly 6 to 12 cycles using a sample-barcoded 5' primer and a J-beta primer mix. A template-switch adaptor containing 12 random nucleotides labeled each cDNA molecule. TCRdb fed the 5' RACE reads into MiXCR, producing one record per CDR3 protein. The repertoire has roughly 800,000 distinct CDR3 sequences, 20% to 30% of them found once; the top ten carry 3%. The CDR3 contains 14 residues. Germline assignment: CDR1 KGHSH and CDR2 LQKENI. V was clipped by 5 bases and J by 1 base, with 11 bases between them. These sequences were also reported in another study, on T cells of mothers and their children. That work adds: Pairs that are related and pairs that are unrelated have TCR recombination output shaped similarly by thymic selection. It was related mother-child pairs that showed slightly higher overlap than unrelated pairs, without reaching significance.

The chain couples TRBV18 to TRBJ2-5; D may be TRBD1 (6 bases). The sample consisted of blood. The sequence derives from a boy younger than 18 in good health. Written as DNA, the CDR3 is TGTGCCAGCTCAGCCCGGACAGCCCAAGAGACCCAGTACTTC. Amino acid sequence: CASSARTAQETQYF. Looking up the rest from reference TRBV18 and TRBJ2-5 gives the full variable domain: NAGVMQNPRHLVRRRGQEARLRCSPMKGHSHVYWYRQLPEEGLKFMVYLQKENIIDESGMPKERFSAEFPKEGPSILRIQQVVRGDSAAYFCASSARTAQETQYFGPGTRLLVL.